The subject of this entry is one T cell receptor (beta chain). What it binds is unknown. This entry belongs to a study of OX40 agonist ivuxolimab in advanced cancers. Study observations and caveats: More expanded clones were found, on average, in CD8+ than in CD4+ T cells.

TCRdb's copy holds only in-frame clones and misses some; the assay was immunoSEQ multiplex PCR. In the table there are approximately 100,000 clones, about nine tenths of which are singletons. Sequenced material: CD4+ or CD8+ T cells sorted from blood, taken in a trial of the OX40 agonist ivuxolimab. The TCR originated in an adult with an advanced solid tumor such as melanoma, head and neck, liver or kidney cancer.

Written as DNA, the CDR3 is TGTGCCAGCAGCTTAGCGGGCGGGGGTTTCAATGAGCAGTTCTTC. Translation gives CASSLAGGGFNEQFF. V and J are TRBV7-2 and TRBJ2-1, with TRBD2 matching over 7 bases. The CDR3 runs to 15 residues. Unmatched junction bases numbered 5, after V lost 0 bases and J lost 6 bases. Germline V gene lookup returns CDR1 SGHTA and CDR2 FQGNSA. Drawing the rest from reference TRBV7-2 and TRBJ2-1, the complete variable domain is GAGVSQSPSNKVTEKGKDVELRCDPISGHTALYWYRQSLGQGLEFLIYFQGNSAPDKSGLPSDRFSAERTGGSVSTLTIQRTQQEDSAVYLCASSLAGGGFNEQFFGPGTRLTVL.